This record concerns one TCR beta chain sequence. Its antigen is still unknown. Base qualities were left out, and no much larger clone turns up one base away. The CDR3 regions of human TCRbeta chains were analyzed by immunosequencing. In the paper's pipeline: Repertoire TCRs were checked for matches against a reference library of SARS-CoV-2-specific TCRs that had been generated using the MIRA antigen-specificity platform. Breadth was defined as the fraction of unique TCRs that were SARS-CoV-2-associated, and depth was defined as the fraction of total T cells that were SARS-CoV-2-associated. Using the MIRA data, each spike-specific TCR was mapped to the spike region that the TCR reacts to and placed in a CD4 or CD8 class. Log10-transformed breadth and depth values were compared by one-way ANOVA with Sidak's multiple comparisons tests. Here the immuneACCESS table is served through TCRdb, limited to in-frame sequences with V and J called. Missing clones are a known gap in these copies; in checked studies unresolved V genes cover under half, and the rest lacks a known reason. V, J and clone size are those of that table, while D and trimming were read from the DNA. The sample contains some 190,000 clones, about 90% of them found a single time. The top ten constitute approximately 1.9% of the sample.

This specimen belongs to a study of T cell responses to AZD1222 COVID-19 vaccine (dated by TCRdb to the early 2020s). With respect to the entire study: A total of roughly 240 trial participants underwent TCR sequencing, of whom 207 received two doses of AZD1222 and some 26 received two doses of the MenACWY control vaccine. Trial participants were enrolled by age into subgroups of 18-55, 56-69 and 70-plus years, and approximately 150, 30 and 60 TCR-sequenced participants, respectively, were included in these subgroups.

Sample time point, as interpreted from the label and publication: about 28 days (+/-7) after the second vaccine dose. AZD1222 recipients given second doses at about 4 weeks or at about 12 weeks were pooled, since spike-specific TCR depth and breadth were not found to differ between the two schedules. Vaccinee samples came from UK trials COV001 and COV002, including a single-blind randomized controlled phase 2/3 trial of AZD1222 (ChAdOx1 nCoV-19) in healthy adults. For TCRbeta chain sequencing, PBMC samples from trial participants were taken at day 0 and at day 28 after the second dose. What the work shows at the level of the full study, not this receptor alone: The whole spike protein was spanned by vaccine-associated CD4 TCRs, and dominant responses were seen in regions 160-218 and 743-854. A significant rise in spike-specific TCR breadth and depth was observed after two AZD1222 doses relative to day 0 and relative to MenACWY recipients. Participants were mostly white British, with more females than males. The authors suggested clonal diversity may have been underestimated. Because no day 14 peak-response samples were available, the repertoires could be characterized only after the peak T cell response. Conclusions about previously exposed vaccinees are limited, since just five or six AZD1222 recipients were seropositive for SARS-CoV-2 at baseline. Epitopes outside the regions mutated in the B.1.351 and B.1.1.7 variants were reportedly recognized by nearly half of the unique spike-specific TCRs. In the small 56-69-year group, the increase in depth fell short of significance, most likely because of low power.

The CDR3 runs 15 residues from the cysteine to the phenylalanine. CDR3 DNA only is kept here, 45 bases in frame from base 1. In the germline V gene (reference sequence), CDR1 corresponds to LNHDA and CDR2 to SQIVND. V lost 5 bases and J lost 0 bases, and the count of bases not matched to a germline gene is 6. The sample here was peripheral blood, taken 28 days after the second AZD1222 dose. This receptor was taken from an adult who received the AZD1222 COVID-19 vaccine. The chain was built from TRBV19 and TRBJ1-2, with 7 bases matching TRBD1. The bases read TGTGCCAGTAGTTTCAGACAGGGAGCTAACTATGGCTACACCTTC. This gives the protein CASSFRQGANYGYTF.